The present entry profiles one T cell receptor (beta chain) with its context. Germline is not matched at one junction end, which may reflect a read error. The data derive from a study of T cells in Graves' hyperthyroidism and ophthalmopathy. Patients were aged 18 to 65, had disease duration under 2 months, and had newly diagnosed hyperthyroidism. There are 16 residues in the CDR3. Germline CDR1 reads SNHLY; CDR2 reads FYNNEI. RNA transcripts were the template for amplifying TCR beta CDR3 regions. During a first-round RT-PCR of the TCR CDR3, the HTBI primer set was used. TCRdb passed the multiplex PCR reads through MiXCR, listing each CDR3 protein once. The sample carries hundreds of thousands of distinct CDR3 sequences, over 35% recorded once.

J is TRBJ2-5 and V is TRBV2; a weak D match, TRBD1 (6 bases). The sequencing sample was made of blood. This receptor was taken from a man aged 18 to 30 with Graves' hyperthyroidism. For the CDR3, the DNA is TGTGCCACCAGTGACCCCAGGGGAGAGGGCGTGAAGACCCAGTACTTC. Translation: CATSDPRGEGVKTQYF.